This section outlines one TCR beta chain sequence together with its context. What it binds is unknown. The protocol was immunoSEQ multiplex PCR, while the TCRdb copy is restricted to in-frame clones and leaves out a portion. Here the sample spans a few hundred thousand clones, around 86% being singletons. The data were taken from a study of cytomegalovirus exposure and HLA in healthy donors. Points from the study as a whole: Confirmation was obtained in vitro that a few CMV-associated chains are specific for CMV antigens.

CDR1 and CDR2 (germline): KGHSH, LQKENI. The CDR3 loop spans 14 amino acids. Germline trimming cut 3 bases from V and 7 bases from J; bases unmatched to any gene: 6. This TCR was recovered from a woman under 30 in good health and CMV-seronegative. The rearrangement links TRBV18 to TRBJ2-7; 10 nucleotides agree with TRBD1. Material: PBMCs. CDR3 coding DNA: TGTGCCAGCTCACCGGCGACAGGGGGCCGGGAGCAGTACTTC. It is translated as CASSPATGGREQYF.